A single sample is the source of the 30 T cell receptor beta chains below, sequenced in a study of T cell changes during pregnancy in multiple sclerosis. Assay: immunoSEQ multiplex PCR; the TCRdb copy retains only in-frame clones and omits some. The table records around 68,000 clones, around 90% of them present only once. The sample consisted of CD4+ T cells from peripheral blood mononuclear cells, taken before pregnancy. All receptors come from a female donor with multiple sclerosis, enrolled in a pregnancy study.

The chain recombines TRBV5-6 with TRBJ1-2, with D perhaps matching TRBD1 (5 bases). This CDR3 has 13 amino acids. The V gene's germline CDR1 is SGHDT and CDR2 YYEEEE. The V end lost 1 base, the J end lost 5 bases, and 9 bases lay between the germline ends. CDR3 DNA sequence: TGTGCCAGCAGCTTGCTGACAGCTTATGGCTACACCTTC. Its translation: CASSLLTAYGYTF.

The rearrangement links TRBV2 to TRBJ2-3, with D perhaps TRBD1 (6 bases). The V gene lost 5 bases and the J gene lost 4 bases, with 10 bases spanning the gap. Per germline, CDR1 SNHLY and CDR2 FYNNEI. The CDR3 consists of 13 residues. CDR3 sequence (DNA): TGTGCCAGCAGTTTACAGGGATCAGATACGCAGTATTTT. This sequence encodes CASSLQGSDTQYF.

This sequence joins TRBV6-6 and TRBJ1-2; 8 bases line up with TRBD1. The CDR3 has 13 amino acids. V lost 0 bases to trimming and J lost 8 bases; unmatched junction nucleotides: 2. Germline lookup yields CDR1 MNHNY and CDR2 SVGAGI (reference sequence). The CDR3 here is CASSYSTGDGYTF. CDR3 nucleotides: TGTGCCAGCAGTTACTCGACAGGGGACGGCTACACCTTC.

The chain has TRBV19 and TRBJ2-3; no clear D gene. The V and J ends lost 4 bases and 4 bases respectively, with 6 bases between them. This CDR3 has 12 amino acids. Germline V gene data show CDR1 as LNHDA and CDR2 as SQIVND (reference sequence). CDR3 nucleotide sequence: TGTGCCAGTAGTAACCTAGCAGATACGCAGTATTTT. Translation gives CASSNLADTQYF.

The CDR3 reads CASSLTSVTNEQFF. The CDR3 coding sequence is TGCGCCAGCAGCTTGACTAGCGTAACCAATGAGCAGTTCTTC. The chain couples TRBV5-1 to TRBJ2-1, with 7 bases matching TRBD2. V was pared by 1 base and J by 6 bases, with 4 bases of the junction left unmatched. The CDR3 consists of 14 residues. Germline V lookup: CDR1 SGHRS, CDR2 YFSETQ.

The V and J genes are TRBV7-9 and TRBJ1-6; 10 bases align to TRBD1. Unmatched junction bases numbered 6, after V lost 4 bases and J lost 6 bases. CDR3 size: 16 residues. Germline V gene data show CDR1 as SEHNR and CDR2 as FQNEAQ (reference sequence). The CDR3, as DNA: TGTGCCAGCAGCTCCGATGGGGACAGGGGTAATTCACCCCTCCACTTT. Translating it yields CASSSDGDRGNSPLHF.

The chain joins TRBV7-6 to TRBJ1-6; D is uncertain. CDR1 SGHVS and CDR2 FNYEAQ come from the germline V gene. Deletions cut 4 bases from V and 9 bases from J, with 19 bases between. The CDR3 covers 16 residues. The CDR3 DNA follows: TGTGCCAGCAGCTCGGACGCGGCCGCACGGGGTTCACCCCTCCACTTT. Residues: CASSSDAAARGSPLHF.

The chain employs TRBV5-4 and TRBJ2-3, with TRBD2 identical over 14 bases. The germline V gene encodes CDR1 SGHNT and CDR2 YYREEE (reference sequence). Trimming at V came to 4 bases and at J to 4 bases, leaving 2 bases not matched to a gene. This CDR3 contains 15 residues. The CDR3 sequence: CASSPGLAGADTQYF. The CDR3 nucleotides read TGTGCCAGCAGCCCGGGACTAGCGGGAGCAGATACGCAGTATTTT.

The chain combines TRBV19 with TRBJ1-5, with TRBD1 matching over 9 bases. V trimming: 6 bases; J trimming: 9 bases; junction bases outside the gene matches: 6. The germline V gene has CDR1 LNHDA and CDR2 SQIVND (reference sequence). This CDR3 has 13 residues. The CDR3 coding sequence is TGTGCCAGTAGAGGGACAGGGAATGTGCCCCAGCATTTT. Translating gives CASRGTGNVPQHF.

The chain carries TRBV19 and TRBJ1-2; D is ambiguous. V was trimmed by 7 bases and J by 5 bases, leaving 17 bases between them. Per the germline V gene, CDR1 is LNHDA and CDR2 is SQIVND (reference sequence). The CDR3 covers 14 residues. This CDR3 reads CASTLGVTPYGYTF. CDR3 DNA sequence: TGTGCCAGTACCCTCGGGGTAACACCTTATGGCTACACCTTC.

The chain links TRBV7-9 to TRBJ1-5, with a tentative D call TRBD1 (5 bases). With 4 bases removed from V and 0 bases from J, the gap between germline ends came to 7 bases. The CDR3 runs to 14 residues. Germline V CDR1 and CDR2: SEHNR, FQNEAQ (reference sequence). The CDR3 DNA sequence: TGTGCCAGCAGCTCGGACACTAGCAATCAGCCCCAGCATTTT. Its translation is CASSSDTSNQPQHF.

The rearrangement links TRBV9 to TRBJ2-1; a weak D match, TRBD2 (5 bases). In germline, CDR1 is SGDLS, CDR2 YYNGEE. V lost 0 bases, J lost 5 bases, and 15 bases lay in between. The CDR3 loop spans 16 amino acids. This CDR3 is CASSVDWGEGNNEQFF. The CDR3 DNA is TGTGCCAGCAGCGTAGATTGGGGAGAAGGGAACAATGAGCAGTTCTTC.

The rearrangement uses TRBV28 and TRBJ1-4, with 9 bases that match TRBD1. The CDR3 length is 15 residues. J gave up 6 bases and V 2 bases, and 4 bases lay outside the gene matches. CDR1 is MDHEN and CDR2 is SYDVKM in the germline V gene. The CDR3, as DNA: TGTGCCAGCAGTTTAGGGGGACAGGGATATGAAAAACTGTTTTTT. It translates to CASSLGGQGYEKLFF.

This chain links TRBV5-4 with TRBJ1-4; 9 nucleotides line up with TRBD1. Germline V lookup: CDR1 SGHNT, CDR2 YYREEE (reference sequence). Trimming took 4 bases from V and 10 from J; bases not matched to a gene: 8. The CDR3 consists of 14 residues. CDR3 amino acids: CASSPGTGIGKLFF. The DNA for the CDR3 is TGTGCCAGCAGCCCCGGGACAGGGATCGGAAAACTGTTTTTT.

The genes are TRBV27 and TRBJ2-7, with TRBD1 as a possible D gene (9 bases). CDR3 length equals 18 residues. The V gene's germline CDR1 is MNHEY and CDR2 SMNVEV (reference sequence). Trimming took 9 bases from V and 6 from J, leaving 33 bases between them. The CDR3 protein is CARTTGGPPGLEISEQYF. The CDR3 nucleotides are TGTGCCAGGACCACAGGGGGCCCTCCGGGACTAGAGATCTCCGAGCAGTACTTC.

This sequence joins TRBV19 and TRBJ2-6; D perhaps matches TRBD1 (5 bases). This CDR3 region has 15 residues. Per germline, CDR1 LNHDA and CDR2 SQIVND (reference sequence). V was shortened by 6 bases and J by 2 bases, with 11 bases between the two germline ends. CDR3: CASSVREAGANVLTF. CDR3 bases: TGTGCCAGTAGCGTCAGGGAAGCTGGGGCCAACGTCCTGACTTTC.

The V call is TRBV28, the J call TRBJ1-1; 7 bases line up with TRBD1. The CDR3 spans 15 residues. Germline V gives CDR1 MDHEN, CDR2 SYDVKM. The junction had 5 bases not matched to a gene; V was cut back by 4 bases and J by 0 bases. CDR3 nucleotide sequence: TGTGCCAGCAGTTCCCCGGGACAGATGAACACTGAAGCTTTCTTT. Residues: CASSSPGQMNTEAFF. The whole variable domain, filled in from reference TRBV28 and TRBJ1-1, reads DVKVTQSSRYLVKRTGEKVFLECVQDMDHENMFWYRQDPGLGLRLIYFSYDVKMKEKGDIPEGYSVSREKKERFSLILESASTNQTSMYLCASSSPGQMNTEAFFGQGTRLTVV.

This clone was counted only a few times. This chain uses TRBV19 with TRBJ1-5, with D perhaps TRBD1 (6 bases). The length of the CDR3 is 17 residues. Germline CDR1 LNHDA, CDR2 SQIVND (reference sequence). V lost 6 bases, J lost 0 bases, and 18 bases lay in between. The CDR3 DNA reads TGTGCCAGTAGCCAAGGACGGGGGGCGTATAGCAATCAGCCCCAGCATTTT. This gives the protein CASSQGRGAYSNQPQHF.

In the case of this clone: One junction end does not reproduce the germline sequence, and a read error may be involved. The chain is built from TRBV4-3 and TRBJ2-7, with TRBD1 identical over 9 bases. CDR1 LGHNA and CDR2 YSLEER come from the germline V gene. This CDR3 comprises 15 residues. The CDR3 DNA follows: TGCGCCAGCCGCCACTACGACAGGGGGAAGTACGAGCAGTACTTC. Encoded protein: CASRHYDRGKYEQYF.

The V call is TRBV29-1, the J call TRBJ2-3; D is possibly TRBD2 (5 bases). The V end was cut by 2 bases, the J end by 2 bases, with 8 bases between. The CDR3 is 13 amino acids. CDR1 and CDR2 from the germline V gene are SQVTM and ANQGSEA. In nucleotides, the CDR3 is TGCAGCGTTGAATCAGCGGTCACAGATACGCAGTATTTT. Protein: CSVESAVTDTQYF.

V usage is TRBV6-1 and J usage is TRBJ2-7; perhaps TRBD2 as D (6 bases). The V and J ends lost 1 base and 2 bases respectively, with 12 bases between them. Looked up from germline, CDR1 is MNHNS and CDR2 is SASEGT. The CDR3 is made up of 15 amino acids. The CDR3 spells CASSEVAGSTYEQYF. The CDR3 nucleotides are TGTGCCAGCAGTGAAGTGGCGGGATCGACCTACGAGCAGTACTTC.

The chain has TRBV5-6 and TRBJ2-5; D unclear. CDR3 length: 14 residues. Trimming removed 2 bases at V and 0 bases at J, with 8 bases between. Germline V CDR1 and CDR2: SGHDT, YYEEEE. CDR3: CASSFRIDQETQYF. The CDR3 region has the DNA TGTGCCAGCAGCTTCCGAATAGACCAAGAGACCCAGTACTTC. The full variable domain, its missing parts supplied by reference TRBV5-6 and TRBJ2-5, is DAGVTQSPTHLIKTRGQQVTLRCSPKSGHDTVSWYQQALGQGPQFIFQYYEEEERQRGNFPDRFSGHQFPNYSSELNVNALLLGDSALYLCASSFRIDQETQYFGPGTRLLVL.

This clone was detected only once. The genes are TRBV18 and TRBJ2-2; tentative D call: TRBD1 (6 bases). Trimming left V 2 bases short and J 0 bases short, with 10 bases between. Germline V lookup: CDR1 KGHSH, CDR2 LQKENI. This CDR3 comprises 16 residues. In DNA, the CDR3 is TGTGCCAGCTCACCAGTGGGGGCGCCGAACACCGGGGAGCTGTTTTTT. Protein sequence: CASSPVGAPNTGELFF.

The gene calls are TRBV15 and TRBJ2-6; D unclear. Trimming removed 3 bases at V and 2 bases at J, with 2 bases between. From germline, CDR1 is LNHNV and CDR2 YYDKDF (reference sequence). The CDR3 length is 13 residues. In DNA form, the CDR3 reads TGTGCCACCAGCAGCACTGGGGCCAACGTCCTGACTTTC. Translation gives CATSSTGANVLTF.

The rearrangement links TRBV30 to TRBJ2-1; TRBD2 is a possible D gene (6 bases). Germline V gene lookup returns CDR1 GTSNPN and CDR2 SVGIG (reference sequence). Deletions cut 4 bases from V and 8 bases from J, with 21 bases between. There are 15 residues in the CDR3. The CDR3 coding sequence is TGTGCCTGGACTCGAATAGCGTCTTCGGGGGATGAGCAGTTCTTC. This gives the protein CAWTRIASSGDEQFF. The entire variable domain, with the rest obtained from reference TRBV30 and TRBJ2-1, is as follows: SQTIHQWPATLVQPVGSPLSLECTVEGTSNPNLYWYRQAAGRGLQLLFYSVGIGQISSEVPQNLSASRPQDRQFILSSKKLLLSDSGFYLCAWTRIASSGDEQFFGPGTRLTVL.

CDR3 sequence (DNA): TGTGCCAGCTCACCTACCGGACAGGGCAATGAGCAGTTCTTC. Residues: CASSPTGQGNEQFF. The rearrangement uses TRBV18 and TRBJ2-1, with 8 positions matching TRBD1. This CDR3 region has 14 residues. The germline gives CDR1 KGHSH, CDR2 LQKENI. Trimming took 3 bases from V and 6 from J; bases not matched to a gene: 4.

The rearrangement links TRBV18 to TRBJ2-3, with D perhaps TRBD2 (5 bases). V was trimmed by 3 bases and J by 0 bases, leaving 10 bases between them. The CDR3 length is 15 residues. The germline CDR1 and CDR2 sequences are KGHSH and LQKENI. The CDR3 coding sequence is TGTGCCAGCTCACCCGGAGGAGAAAGCACAGATACGCAGTATTTT. The encoded protein is CASSPGGESTDTQYF. Full variable domain (remainder filled in from reference TRBV18 and TRBJ2-3): NAGVMQNPRHLVRRRGQEARLRCSPMKGHSHVYWYRQLPEEGLKFMVYLQKENIIDESGMPKERFSAEFPKEGPSILRIQQVVRGDSAAYFCASSPGGESTDTQYFGPGTRLTVL.

The chain has TRBV5-4 and TRBJ2-5; possibly TRBD2 for D (6 bases). The length of the CDR3 is 13 residues. Looked up from germline, CDR1 is SGHNT and CDR2 is YYREEE (reference sequence). V was trimmed by 0 bases and J by 5 bases, leaving 8 bases between them. CDR3 loop: CASSLAGRETQYF. CDR3 nucleotides: TGTGCCAGCAGCTTGGCGGGGAGGGAGACCCAGTACTTC.

This clone was counted once. The chain joins TRBV7-2 to TRBJ2-7; perhaps TRBD2 as D (6 bases). The CDR3 runs to 17 residues. The germline V gene encodes CDR1 SGHTA and CDR2 FQGNSA. V dropped 3 bases and J dropped 4 bases, with 22 bases sitting between them. The CDR3 coding sequence is TGTGCCAGCAGCTTCCCTAAGGTGGCGGGGATAAGTTACGAGCAGTACTTC. Its protein product is CASSFPKVAGISYEQYF.

The chain couples TRBV7-2 to TRBJ2-1; 8 nucleotides match TRBD2. This CDR3 has 15 amino acids. The germline V gene has CDR1 SGHTA and CDR2 FQGNSA. Trimming cost V 4 bases and J 8 bases; bases outside gene matches: 10. The CDR3 nucleotides are TGTGCCAGCAGCTCTAGCGGGCACGGGGTGGATGAGCAGTTCTTC. This gives the protein CASSSSGHGVDEQFF.